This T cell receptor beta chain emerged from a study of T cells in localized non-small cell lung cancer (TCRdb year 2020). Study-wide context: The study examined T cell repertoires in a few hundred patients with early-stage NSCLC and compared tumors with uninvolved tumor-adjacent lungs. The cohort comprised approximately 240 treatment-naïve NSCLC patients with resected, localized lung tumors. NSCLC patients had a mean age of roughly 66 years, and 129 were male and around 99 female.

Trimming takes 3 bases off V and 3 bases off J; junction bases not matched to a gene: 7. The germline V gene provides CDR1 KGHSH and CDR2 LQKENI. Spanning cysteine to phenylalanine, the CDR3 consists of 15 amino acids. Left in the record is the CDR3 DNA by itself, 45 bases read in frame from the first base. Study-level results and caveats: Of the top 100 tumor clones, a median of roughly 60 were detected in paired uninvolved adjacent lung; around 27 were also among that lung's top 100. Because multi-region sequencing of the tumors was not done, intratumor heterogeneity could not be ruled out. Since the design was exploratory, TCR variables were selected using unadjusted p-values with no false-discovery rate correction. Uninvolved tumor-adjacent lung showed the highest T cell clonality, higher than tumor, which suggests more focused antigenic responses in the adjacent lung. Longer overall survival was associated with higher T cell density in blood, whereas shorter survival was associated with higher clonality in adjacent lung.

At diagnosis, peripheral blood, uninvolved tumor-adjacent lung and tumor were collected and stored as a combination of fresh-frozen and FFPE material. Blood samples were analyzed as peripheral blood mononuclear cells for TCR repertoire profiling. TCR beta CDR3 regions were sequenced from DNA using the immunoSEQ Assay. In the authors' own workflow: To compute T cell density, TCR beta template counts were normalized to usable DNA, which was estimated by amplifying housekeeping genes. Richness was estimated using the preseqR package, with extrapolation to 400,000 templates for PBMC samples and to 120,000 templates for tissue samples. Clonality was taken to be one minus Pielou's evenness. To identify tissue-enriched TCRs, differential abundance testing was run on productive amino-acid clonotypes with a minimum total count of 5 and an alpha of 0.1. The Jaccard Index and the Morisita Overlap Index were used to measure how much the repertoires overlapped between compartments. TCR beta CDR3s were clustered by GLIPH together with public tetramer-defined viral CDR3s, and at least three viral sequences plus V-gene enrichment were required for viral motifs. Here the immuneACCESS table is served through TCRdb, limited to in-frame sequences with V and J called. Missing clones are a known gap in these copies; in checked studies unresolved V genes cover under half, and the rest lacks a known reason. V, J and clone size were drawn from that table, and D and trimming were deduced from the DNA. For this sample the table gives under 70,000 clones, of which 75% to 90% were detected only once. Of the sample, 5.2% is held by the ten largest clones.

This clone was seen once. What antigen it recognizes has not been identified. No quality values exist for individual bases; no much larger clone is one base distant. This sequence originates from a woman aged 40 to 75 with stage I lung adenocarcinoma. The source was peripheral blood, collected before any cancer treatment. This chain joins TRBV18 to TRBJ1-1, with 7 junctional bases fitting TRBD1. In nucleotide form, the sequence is TGTGCCAGCTCACCTCGACAGGGCTTAGACACTGAAGCTTTCTTT. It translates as CASSPRQGLDTEAFF.